This TCR beta chain was retrieved from a study of T cells after yellow fever vaccination. Study background: The authors prepared low-cell-number fractions using SMART-Seq v4 Ultra Low Input. Study results and limitations: When the response was secondary, it was weaker but reached its peak faster, day 5 versus 15. The booster response re-showed most primary clones: approximately 95% CD4, approximately 85% CD8.

After removal of 2 bases from V and 5 bases from J, the junction contained 7 bases not matched to a gene. CDR3 size: 14 residues. Germline V gives CDR1 SGHRS, CDR2 YFSETQ. In this sample, this clonotype turned up a few times. As yet, its antigen is unknown. They built TCR cDNA with 5'RACE template switching, a step that put in a universal primer site and UMIs. One entry per CDR3 protein, called by TCRdb with MiXCR from the 5' RACE reads. This table has 250,000 or so distinct CDR3 sequences, 6.7% appearing once. The clonotype was recovered from a man under 40 who received the YFV17D yellow fever vaccine. This chain joins TRBV5-1 and TRBJ2-7, with 7 bases that match TRBD1. The starting material was CD4+ T cells sorted from PBMCs, obtained on the day of the yellow fever booster vaccination. CDR3 nucleotides: TGCGCCAGCAGCTTTCGGGGACAGCAGGACGAGCAGTACTTC. It specifies CASSFRGQQDEQYF.